This T cell receptor beta chain originates from a study of CD8 T cells in Susac syndrome. Study details: Within the sequenced group of Susac syndrome patients, over 5 showed active disease and eight were in remission.

Trimming removed 1 base at V and 4 bases at J, with 7 bases between. This CDR3 contains 13 residues. cDNA came from around 0.5 to 1 ug RNA primed by random hexamers. It was immunoSEQ multiplex PCR that amplified TCR beta CDR3 across 54 Vbeta and 13 Jbeta. TCRdb reprocessed the immunoSEQ multiplex PCR reads with MiXCR, giving one entry per CDR3 protein. Found here are about 180,000 distinct CDR3 sequences, approximately 94% of them singletons; the top ten hold 0.1% to 0.13%. CD8+ and CD4+ T cells circulating in blood were sequenced for TCR beta. Both CD4+ and CD8+ T cells were negatively isolated, and TEMRA cells underwent FACS enrichment.

The V gene is TRBV23-1, the J gene TRBJ1-1; TRBD1 might be the D (5 bases). TRBV23-1 is identified as an open reading frame with a role that is uncertain. Material: CD4+ T cells from PBMCs. The source is a human donor with Susac syndrome. DNA of the CDR3: TGCGCCAGCAGTCAATATCAGGGCACTGAAGCTTTCTTT. This translates into CASSQYQGTEAFF.